These 26 T cell receptor beta chains were all obtained from the same sample, sequenced in a study of blood T cell repertoires in COVID-19. Libraries were prepared by immunoSEQ multiplex PCR; TCRdb keeps only in-frame clonotypes and omits some of them. The sample has some 150,000 clones; about 91% are singletons. The sequenced sample was peripheral blood. These receptors were collected from a woman aged 45-65 years with acute or convalescent COVID-19.

The J gene is TRBJ2-5, the V gene TRBV12-5; perhaps TRBD2 as D (6 bases). This CDR3 spans 14 amino acids. Germline-derived CDR1 and CDR2 are LGHNT and FRNRAP. Trimming took off 5 bases at V and 5 bases at J, with 15 bases between the two ends. The CDR3 DNA sequence: TGTGCTAGTGGTGACCAGGGACTCCATGAGACCCAGTACTTC. This translates into CASGDQGLHETQYF. The variable domain in full, with the rest retrieved from reference TRBV12-5 and TRBJ2-5, is DARVTQTPRHKVTEMGQEVTMRCQPILGHNTVFWYRQTMMQGLELLAYFRNRAPLDDSGMPKDRFSAEMPDATLATLKIQPSEPRDSAVYFCASGDQGLHETQYFGPGTRLLVL.

The chain combines TRBV6-5 with TRBJ2-7; D perhaps matches TRBD2 (6 bases). Trimming cost V 4 bases and J 5 bases, with 18 bases left between them. The CDR3 consists of 15 residues. Germline CDR1 is MNHEY and CDR2 is SVGAGI. The CDR3 here is CASSLGLGLQNEQYF. The CDR3 nucleotides are TGTGCCAGCAGTTTGGGGTTGGGACTCCAGAACGAGCAGTACTTC.

The rearrangement uses TRBV27 and TRBJ2-6; 8 positions agree with TRBD1. Trimming took 5 bases from V and 4 from J; bases not matched to a gene: 7. CDR1 and CDR2 (germline): MNHEY, SMNVEV (reference sequence). This CDR3 spans 16 amino acids. In nucleotides, the CDR3 is TGTGCCAGCAGTCCGGCAGGGGGCTCAGGGGCCAACGTCCTGACTTTC. It translates to CASSPAGGSGANVLTF.

This clone appeared a few times. CDR3 sequence reads: CASSRNRVSGANYGYTF. CDR3 in DNA: TGTGCCAGTAGCCGTAACCGGGTGAGTGGGGCCAACTATGGCTACACCTTC. This chain uses TRBV19 with TRBJ1-2; TRBD1 might be the D (5 bases). Germline V CDR1 and CDR2: LNHDA, SQIVND (reference sequence). V was shortened by 6 bases and J by 2 bases, with 22 bases between the two germline ends. The CDR3 length is 17 residues.

This clone was seen once. The CDR3 coding sequence is TGTGCCACCGGAGTACGGGTGGGCTATGGCTACACCTTC. Translation gives CATGVRVGYGYTF. The chain carries TRBV11-2 and TRBJ1-2; D gene uncertain. The V gene's germline CDR1 is SGHAT and CDR2 FQNNGV. V was cut by 10 bases and J by 4 bases, with 16 bases left in between. The CDR3 covers 13 residues.

The V gene is TRBV19, the J gene TRBJ1-2; no reliable D call. The CDR3 has 12 amino acids. Trimming cost V 3 bases and J 4 bases, with 6 bases left between them. Germline values: CDR1 LNHDA, CDR2 SQIVND (reference sequence). The CDR3 is CASSITGYGYTF. CDR3 DNA: TGTGCCAGTAGTATTACGGGCTATGGCTACACCTTC.

The V call is TRBV24-1, the J call TRBJ2-2; 11 nucleotides agree with TRBD2. J was trimmed by 6 bases and V by 8 bases; bases with no gene match: 7. Germline values: CDR1 KGHDR, CDR2 SFDVKD. CDR3 length equals 15 residues. This CDR3 is CATNPSGRLPGELFF. In nucleotides, the CDR3 is TGTGCCACCAATCCTAGCGGGAGGCTACCCGGGGAGCTGTTTTTT.

The CDR3 spells CAWRSLWGSRSATEAFF. CDR3 coding DNA: TGTGCCTGGAGGAGTCTGTGGGGCTCCCGGTCCGCCACTGAAGCTTTCTTT. The V gene is TRBV30, the J gene TRBJ1-1; maybe TRBD1 (5 bases). Germline V CDR1 and CDR2: GTSNPN, SVGIG (reference sequence). The CDR3 is made up of 17 amino acids. V lost 3 bases and J 4 bases, leaving 24 bases between the germline ends. Full variable domain (outside the CDR3, taken from reference TRBV30 and TRBJ1-1): SQTIHQWPATLVQPVGSPLSLECTVEGTSNPNLYWYRQAAGRGLQLLFYSVGIGQISSEVPQNLSASRPQDRQFILSSKKLLLSDSGFYLCAWRSLWGSRSATEAFFGQGTRLTVV.

This chain joins TRBV2 and TRBJ2-1; D possibly corresponds to TRBD2 (6 bases). This CDR3 spans 16 amino acids. Trimming stripped 4 bases from V and 4 bases from J, with 17 bases between. Germline V lookup: CDR1 SNHLY, CDR2 FYNNEI. Written as DNA, the CDR3 is TGTGCCAGCAGTGGGAGGACTACCGGTTCATACAATGAGCAGTTCTTC. It encodes CASSGRTTGSYNEQFF. The variable domain in full, with the rest retrieved from reference TRBV2 and TRBJ2-1, is EPEVTQTPSHQVTQMGQEVILRCVPISNHLYFYWYRQILGQKVEFLVSFYNNEISEKSEIFDDQFSVERPDGSNFTLKIRSTKLEDSAMYFCASSGRTTGSYNEQFFGPGTRLTVL.

The V call is TRBV7-3, the J call TRBJ2-1; 8 bases align to TRBD2. V dropped 1 base and J dropped 0; count of bases not matched to a gene: 2. This CDR3 contains 16 residues. Germline V lookup: CDR1 SGHTA, CDR2 FQGTGA. The DNA of the CDR3 is TGTGCCAGCAGCTTAAACGGGGGGGTCTCCTACAATGAGCAGTTCTTC. Protein sequence: CASSLNGGVSYNEQFF.

The chain couples TRBV19 to TRBJ2-2; 7 nucleotides agree with TRBD2. Looked up from germline, CDR1 is LNHDA and CDR2 is SQIVND (reference sequence). The CDR3 covers 17 residues. J was trimmed by 2 bases and V by 3 bases; bases with no gene match: 9. Here the CDR3 DNA reads TGTGCCAGTAGTATTCTCACTAGCGCTGCAAACACCGGGGAGCTGTTTTTT. Translated, it gives CASSILTSAANTGELFF.

The rearrangement links TRBV21-1 to TRBJ1-1; the table assigns TRBD1, which was not confirmed against the DNA. TRBV21-1 is assigned pseudogene status. There are 14 residues in the CDR3. CDR3 residues: CASSKDRKDTEAFF. CDR3 bases: TGTGCCAGCAGCAAGGACAGGAAAGACACTGAAGCTTTCTTT.

The CDR3 DNA sequence: TGTGCCAGTACCTTCAGGGGGCAAGCCGGGGAGCTGTTTTTT. Amino acid sequence: CASTFRGQAGELFF. This rearrangement joins TRBV19 to TRBJ2-2; 8 positions agree with TRBD1. The CDR3 sequence is 14 residues long. V was pared by 7 bases and J by 6 bases, with 7 bases of the junction left unmatched. The germline CDR1 and CDR2 sequences are LNHDA and SQIVND (reference sequence). Full variable domain (rest looked up from reference TRBV19 and TRBJ2-2): DGGITQSPKYLFRKEGQNVTLSCEQNLNHDAMYWYRQDPGQGLRLIYYSQIVNDFQKGDIAEGYSVSREKKESFPLTVTSAQKNPTAFYLCASTFRGQAGELFFGEGSRLTVL.

The rearrangement links TRBV5-1 to TRBJ2-1; TRBD2 aligns across 9 bases. The germline V gene encodes CDR1 SGHRS and CDR2 YFSETQ. V lost 7 bases and J lost 4; bases outside the gene matches: 6. The CDR3 spans 14 residues. Here the CDR3 reads CASSLSGGYNEQFF. CDR3 sequence (DNA): TGCGCCAGCTCCCTTAGCGGGGGATACAATGAGCAGTTCTTC.

There are a few counts of this clone. The CDR3 reads CASLVGPSGNTIYF. CDR3 DNA: TGTGCCAGCCTAGTAGGTCCGTCTGGAAACACCATATATTTT. The chain is built from TRBV5-5 and TRBJ1-3; D unclear. The V end was cut by 7 bases, the J end by 1 base, with 12 bases between. Germline V CDR1 and CDR2: SGHKS, YYEKEE (reference sequence). This CDR3 has 14 amino acids.

The chain has TRBV5-1 and TRBJ2-1; 10 positions agree with TRBD2. J lost 0 bases, V lost 3 bases, and 3 bases had no gene match. Germline CDR1 reads SGHRS; CDR2 reads YFSETQ. The CDR3 is 16 residues long. The CDR3 region is CASSSGLASSYNEQFF. The CDR3 DNA sequence: TGCGCCAGCAGCTCGGGACTAGCGAGCTCCTACAATGAGCAGTTCTTC.

The chain combines TRBV9 with TRBJ2-7; 7 nucleotides match TRBD1. Germline V lookup: CDR1 SGDLS, CDR2 YYNGEE. V was clipped by 3 bases and J by 2 bases; unmatched bases: 5. The CDR3 runs 14 residues. The CDR3 nucleotides are TGTGCCAGCAGCGACCGGGACAGCCCCTACGAGCAGTACTTC. It is translated as CASSDRDSPYEQYF.

V is TRBV7-2 and J is TRBJ1-1; D not certain. Trimming removed 4 bases from V and 4 bases from J, with 7 bases in between. The germline V gene encodes CDR1 SGHTA and CDR2 FQGNSA. This CDR3 contains 12 residues. The CDR3 sequence: CASSSVSTEAFF. CDR3 in DNA: TGTGCCAGCAGCTCCGTTTCCACTGAAGCTTTCTTT.

This sequence joins TRBV19 and TRBJ1-2; a possible D gene is TRBD1 (6 bases). V was trimmed by 2 bases and J by 7 bases, leaving 14 bases between them. Germline V lookup: CDR1 LNHDA, CDR2 SQIVND (reference sequence). This CDR3 has 14 amino acids. The DNA of the CDR3 is TGTGCCAGTAGTATACCCGGGGGGCTCGGTGGCTACACCTTC. It translates to CASSIPGGLGGYTF.

The chain recombines TRBV7-2 with TRBJ2-3; no firm D call. Germline lookup yields CDR1 SGHTA and CDR2 FQGNSA. The CDR3 spans 14 residues. Trimming stripped 2 bases from V and 6 bases from J, with 12 bases between. CDR3 nucleotide sequence: TGTGCCAGCAGCTTATTGTACTCAGCGGATACGCAGTATTTT. Encoded protein: CASSLLYSADTQYF.

This clone came up once. The chain's CDR3 is CASSLGLREGQPQHF. In DNA form, the CDR3 reads TGCGCCAGCAGCTTGGGTTTGAGGGAGGGACAGCCCCAGCATTTT. The chain employs TRBV5-1 and TRBJ1-5; D gene ambiguous. This CDR3 region has 15 residues. The V end lost 0 bases, the J end lost 7 bases, and 14 bases lay between the germline ends. From germline, CDR1 is SGHRS and CDR2 YFSETQ.

CDR3 DNA sequence: TGTGCCAGCAGCCCACTATTAGGACAGAACACTGAAGCTTTCTTT. This gives the protein CASSPLLGQNTEAFF. This chain joins TRBV27 and TRBJ1-1, with D possibly matching TRBD1 (5 bases). Germline values: CDR1 MNHEY, CDR2 SMNVEV (reference sequence). Between the trimmed V and J ends, which lost 6 bases and 1 base, there was a span of 15 bases. The CDR3 runs to 15 residues.

The chain links TRBV11-2 to TRBJ1-1; perhaps TRBD1 as D (5 bases). V lost 1 base and J lost 8, with 11 bases in between. Germline loops: CDR1 SGHAT, CDR2 FQNNGV. This CDR3 has 13 amino acids. The CDR3 coding sequence is TGTGCCAGCAGCTTAGGACAGAGATTAGAAGCTTTCTTT. Amino acids: CASSLGQRLEAFF.

V usage is TRBV19 and J usage is TRBJ2-7, with a tentative D call TRBD2 (6 bases). The germline V gene has CDR1 LNHDA and CDR2 SQIVND (reference sequence). The CDR3 consists of 16 residues. Trimming took off 3 bases at V and 4 bases at J, with 19 bases between the two ends. The CDR3 protein is CASSIAGRPGPYEQYF. CDR3 DNA: TGTGCCAGTAGTATCGCGGGGCGCCCAGGGCCTTACGAGCAGTACTTC.

The V gene is TRBV27, the J gene TRBJ2-1; 9 bases line up with TRBD2. Germline CDR1 MNHEY, CDR2 SMNVEV (reference sequence). This CDR3 has 16 residues. V shed 9 bases and J 0 bases; nucleotides not matched to a gene: 9. The CDR3 protein is CASGMAGGPSYNEQFF. Written as DNA, the CDR3 is TGTGCCAGTGGGATGGCGGGAGGGCCCTCCTACAATGAGCAGTTCTTC.

This chain joins TRBV11-3 and TRBJ2-7; the D is unclear. Germline assignment: CDR1 SGHNT and CDR2 YENEEA. The CDR3 is 15 residues long. Trimming stripped 3 bases from V and 2 bases from J, with 14 bases between. As DNA, the CDR3 is TGTGCCAGCAGCTTGGTCTCCGGTGTCCCCTACGAGCAGTACTTC. Amino acids: CASSLVSGVPYEQYF.